This section outlines one T cell receptor (beta chain) sequence together with its context. Its antigen is currently not known. No much larger clone exists at a distance of one base, and base qualities are not known. This specimen comes from a study of T cell responses to AZD1222 COVID-19 vaccine (dated by TCRdb to the early 2020s). Notes on the research overall: TCR sequencing was performed for 230 to 250 trial participants, of whom 200 to 210 were given two doses of AZD1222 and around 26 were given two doses of MenACWY control vaccine. Trial participants were enrolled by age into subgroups of 18-55, 56-69 and 70-plus years, and 148, 28 and 57 TCR-sequenced participants, respectively, were included in these subgroups. General conclusions and limits of the study: The whole spike protein was spanned by vaccine-associated CD4 TCRs, and dominant responses were seen in regions 160-218 and 743-854. Participants were mostly white British, with more females than males. The authors suggested clonal diversity may have been underestimated. A significant rise in spike-specific TCR breadth and depth was observed after two AZD1222 doses relative to day 0 and relative to MenACWY recipients. Because no samples from the day 14 peak response were available, repertoires could be characterized only after the peak T cell response. Conclusions about previously exposed vaccinees were limited because only a handful of AZD1222 recipients were SARS-CoV-2 seropositive at baseline. In the small 56-69-year group, the increase in depth fell short of significance, most likely because of low power. Reportedly, almost half of the unique spike-specific TCRs recognized epitopes lying outside the regions that are mutated in the B.1.351 and B.1.1.7 variants.

The CDR3 regions of human TCRbeta chains were subjected to immunosequencing. Under the source paper's analysis protocol: Repertoire TCRs were matched against a reference library of SARS-CoV-2-specific TCRs generated with the MIRA antigen-specificity platform. Breadth meant the fraction of unique TCRs that were SARS-CoV-2-associated, whereas depth meant the fraction of total T cells that were SARS-CoV-2-associated. Each spike-specific TCR was assigned to its reactive spike region and to a CD4 or CD8 class using the MIRA data. Log10-transformed breadth and depth values were compared by one-way ANOVA with Sidak's multiple comparisons tests. The immuneACCESS repertoire file appears here via TCRdb, limited to in-frame rearrangements. These files lack a portion of the clones; in checked studies, under half of the deficit traces to unresolved V genes, and the cause of the others is not known. The V and J calls and clone size are taken from that table; D and trimming were inferred from the DNA. For this sample there are about 66,000 clones; approximately 90% appear just once. Around 5.1% of the sample is taken by the ten largest.

What the time point label conveys for this sample: about 28 days (+/-7) after the second vaccine dose. The treatment or condition label corresponds to: meningococcal conjugate vaccine given as trial control. Samples from vaccinated people were obtained from the UK trials COV001 and COV002, which included a single-blind randomized controlled phase 2/3 trial of AZD1222 (ChAdOx1 nCoV-19) in healthy adults. For TCRbeta chain sequencing, PBMC samples from trial participants were taken at day 0 and at day 28 after the second dose. Inclusive of the bounding cysteine and phenylalanine, the CDR3 is 12 residues long. The sequence is cut down to CDR3 DNA, 36 bases in frame from base 1. The germline V gene encodes CDR1 SNHLY and CDR2 FYNNEI. V is reduced by 6 bases and J by 5 bases, leaving a spacing of 8 bases between them.

The chain employs TRBV2 and TRBJ1-5; a weak D assignment points to TRBD1 (5 bases agree). This material consisted of peripheral blood, taken 28 days after the second dose of the MenACWY control vaccine. The sequence came from an adult who received the MenACWY meningococcal vaccine as a control. The CDR3 amino acid sequence is: CASRGQDQPQHF. The DNA is as follows: TGTGCCAGCAGGGGGCAGGATCAGCCCCAGCATTTT.